Presented here are 26 T cell receptor beta chains from one specimen sequenced in a study of type 1 regulatory T cells. One entry per CDR3 protein results from TCRdb running MiXCR on the reads. The sample shows 55,000 to 65,000 distinct CDR3 sequences, approximately 67% of them seen only once. No antigen has been identified for these receptors. Material: cultured non-Tr1 T cells, either the whole culture or a sorted T cell fraction (not recorded which). These TCRs come from a human donor in good health.

This clonotype was observed many times. The J gene is TRBJ2-1, the V gene TRBV20-1; 8 bases match TRBD1. CDR1 and CDR2 (germline): DFQATT, SNEGSKA (reference sequence). The CDR3 runs 15 residues. J was trimmed by 2 bases and V by 6 bases; bases with no gene match: 9. For the CDR3, the DNA is TGCAGTGCGGAGACAGGGGCGGCCACCTACAATGAGCAGTTCTTC. It is translated as CSAETGAATYNEQFF.

This clonotype was observed a few times. The chain has TRBV5-1 and TRBJ1-6, with D unresolved. Deletions cut 2 bases from V and 12 bases from J, with 15 bases between. The CDR3 totals 14 residues. CDR1 SGHRS and CDR2 YFSETQ come from the germline V gene. CDR3 sequence (DNA): TGCGCCAGCAGCTTTGATTCGCCGGAGGGACCCCTCCACTTT. Translated: CASSFDSPEGPLHF.

The rearrangement joins TRBV12-3 or TRBV12-4 to TRBJ2-1; D unresolved. V shed 3 bases and J shed 7 bases, with 7 bases lying between them. The CDR3 spans 12 residues. The CDR3: CASSLKGNEQFF. The CDR3 DNA reads as TGTGCCAGCAGTTTGAAGGGAAATGAGCAGTTCTTC.

This clonotype appeared a few times. The genes are TRBV20-1 and TRBJ2-5; unclear D gene. CDR3 size: 12 residues. Trimming removed 2 bases from V and 1 base from J, with 5 bases in between. CDR1 and CDR2 (germline): DFQATT, SNEGSKA (reference sequence). The CDR3 bases are TGCAGTGCTAGACAGATCCAAGAGACCCAGTACTTC. Its translation: CSARQIQETQYF.

This clonotype occurred a few times. V is TRBV7-2 and J is TRBJ2-2; D is unresolved. The CDR3 totals 14 residues. V gave up 3 bases and J gave up 5 bases, with 10 bases separating them. Germline V gene sequence: CDR1 SGHTA, CDR2 FQGNSA. This CDR3 reads CASSLESNTGELFF. The CDR3 DNA follows: TGTGCCAGCAGCTTGGAAAGCAATACCGGGGAGCTGTTTTTT.

The chain has TRBV5-1 and TRBJ2-7, with D tentatively TRBD1 (6 bases). V was trimmed by 0 bases and J by 5 bases, leaving 18 bases between them. Looked up from germline, CDR1 is SGHRS and CDR2 is YFSETQ. CDR3 length equals 16 residues. For the CDR3, the DNA is TGCGCCAGCAGCTTGGACACCGGGACAATCGCGGACGAGCAGTACTTC. This translates into CASSLDTGTIADEQYF.

J is TRBJ2-7 and V is TRBV28; unclear D gene. Germline V CDR1 and CDR2: MDHEN, SYDVKM. V lost 5 bases, J lost 6 bases, and 5 bases lay in between. CDR3 length equals 10 residues. The CDR3 region is CASSQFEQYF. The CDR3 nucleotides are TGTGCCAGCAGTCAGTTCGAGCAGTACTTC. Together with reference TRBV28 and TRBJ2-7, the CDR3 gives the full variable domain: DVKVTQSSRYLVKRTGEKVFLECVQDMDHENMFWYRQDPGLGLRLIYFSYDVKMKEKGDIPEGYSVSREKKERFSLILESASTNQTSMYLCASSQFEQYFGPGTRLTVT.

The chain uses TRBV2 and TRBJ2-1, with 13 nucleotides matching TRBD2. The CDR3 sequence is 17 residues long. Trimming cost V 4 bases and J 5 bases; bases outside gene matches: 8. Germline CDR1 and CDR2: SNHLY and FYNNEI. The CDR3 nucleotides read TGTGCCAGCAGTGCCCTAGGACTAGCGGGAGCAGACAATGAGCAGTTCTTC. This sequence encodes CASSALGLAGADNEQFF.

For this clonotype: A much larger clone sits a single nucleotide away, making a read error possible. This rearrangement joins TRBV10-2 to TRBJ1-1; D remains ambiguous. The germline V gene has CDR1 WSHSY and CDR2 SAAADI. The CDR3 has 14 amino acids. The CDR3, as DNA: TGCGCCAGCAGGTTAGGACCGTCAAACATTGAAGCTTTCTTT. Translated: CASRLGPSNIEAFF.

This clonotype has only a few counts. The chain has TRBV5-1 and TRBJ1-2, with TRBD1 identical over 9 bases. CDR1 is SGHRS, CDR2 YFSETQ, per germline. There are 13 residues in the CDR3. V was pared by 3 bases and J by 8 bases, with 5 bases of the junction left unmatched. This chain's CDR3 is CASSWDREEGYTF. As DNA, the CDR3 is TGCGCCAGCAGCTGGGACAGGGAGGAGGGCTACACCTTC.

The rearrangement joins TRBV5-4 to TRBJ2-2, with 8 bases that match TRBD2. Germline lookup yields CDR1 SGHNT and CDR2 YYREEE (reference sequence). The J segment lost 4 bases and the V segment lost 0 bases, leaving 5 bases of the junction unmatched. The CDR3 consists of 16 residues. In nucleotides, the CDR3 is TGTGCCAGCAGCTTGGCCAGCGGGAGTGTCACCGGGGAGCTGTTTTTT. Translation gives CASSLASGSVTGELFF.

This chain links TRBV4-2 with TRBJ2-7; D perhaps matches TRBD2 (6 bases). CDR1 is LGHNA, CDR2 YNFKEQ, per germline. Trimming stripped 0 bases from V and 1 base from J, with 13 bases between. The CDR3 is 16 residues long. The CDR3 coding sequence is TGTGCCAGCAGCCAAGATATAGGTCTAGCGTCCTACGAGCAGTACTTC. It specifies CASSQDIGLASYEQYF.

This clonotype turned up a few times. V is TRBV6-1 and J is TRBJ2-3; D remains ambiguous. The germline V and J ends were trimmed by 2 bases and 2 bases, with 8 bases remaining between them. Germline V gene data show CDR1 as MNHNS and CDR2 as SASEGT. The CDR3 length is 14 residues. The DNA of the CDR3 is TGTGCCAGCAGTGAAATGGAAATCACAGATACGCAGTATTTT. Residues: CASSEMEITDTQYF.

This chain connects TRBV12-3 or TRBV12-4 to TRBJ2-3; a possible D gene is TRBD2 (5 bases). The CDR3 extends over 15 amino acids. Deletions cut 5 bases from V and 2 bases from J, with 14 bases between. The CDR3 loop is CASSPGGLVTDTQYF. The CDR3 DNA reads as TGTGCCAGCAGTCCCGGAGGTCTCGTCACAGATACGCAGTATTTT.

This clonotype occurred a few times. The chain recombines TRBV27 with TRBJ2-7; TRBD2 matches 10 bases. The V segment lost 2 bases and the J segment 0 bases; nucleotides outside the gene matches: 7. The CDR3 contains 17 residues. The germline CDR1 and CDR2 sequences are MNHEY and SMNVEV (reference sequence). The CDR3 DNA follows: TGTGCCAGCAGTTTAAAAAGTCTAGCGGGAGTCTCCTACGAGCAGTACTTC. Amino acid sequence: CASSLKSLAGVSYEQYF.

The chain is built from TRBV6-5 and TRBJ2-2; 9 positions match TRBD1. The V segment lost 0 bases and the J segment 4 bases; nucleotides outside the gene matches: 9. The CDR3 spans 18 residues. Germline CDR1 is MNHEY and CDR2 is SVGAGI. The CDR3 DNA reads as TGTGCCAGCAGTTACTCTAGACCCGGGACAGGGCTCACCGGGGAGCTGTTTTTT. Its protein product is CASSYSRPGTGLTGELFF.

This clonotype was observed a single time. CDR3 nucleotides: TGCGCCAGCAGCCCGGCGGGGGATAGCTATGGCTACACCTTC. It is translated as CASSPAGDSYGYTF. This chain connects TRBV5-1 to TRBJ1-2, with D possibly TRBD1 on 5 matching bases. In germline, CDR1 is SGHRS, CDR2 YFSETQ. The V gene lost 4 bases and the J gene lost 4 bases, with 14 bases spanning the gap. The CDR3 is 14 residues long. Based on the CDR3 plus reference TRBV5-1 and TRBJ1-2, the full variable domain is KAGVTQTPRYLIKTRGQQVTLSCSPISGHRSVSWYQQTPGQGLQFLFEYFSETQRNKGNFPGRFSGRQFSNSRSEMNVSTLELGDSALYLCASSPAGDSYGYTFGSGTRLTVV.

V usage is TRBV21-1 and J usage is TRBJ2-2; the DNA was not compared with TRBD1, the D call given in the table. TRBV21-1 is designated a pseudogene. This CDR3 spans 13 amino acids. Here the CDR3 DNA reads TGTGCCAGCAGGGACAGGGGGACCGGGGAGCTGTTTTTT. It specifies CASRDRGTGELFF.

A remark on this clonotype: The junction does not match germline at one end; this may be a read error. The chain employs TRBV5-6 and TRBJ2-1; 7 nucleotides match TRBD2. CDR1 and CDR2 from the germline V gene are SGHDT and YYEEEE. CDR3 size: 16 residues. This CDR3 is CASSAPGTNSYNGQFF. The CDR3 coding sequence is TGTGCCAGCAGCGCCCCCGGGACTAACTCCTACAATGGGCAGTTCTTC. The complete variable domain, with remaining parts taken from reference TRBV5-6 and TRBJ2-1, reads DAGVTQSPTHLIKTRGQQVTLRCSPKSGHDTVSWYQQALGQGPQFIFQYYEEEERQRGNFPDRFSGHQFPNYSSELNVNALLLGDSALYLCASSAPGTNSYNGQFFGPGTRLTVL.

The CDR3 DNA sequence: TGCGCCAGCAGCTTGGCCTCTGTTCGCTCCACTGAAGCTTTCTTT. This codes for CASSLASVRSTEAFF. V is TRBV5-1 and J is TRBJ1-1; no clear D. Per the germline V gene, CDR1 is SGHRS and CDR2 is YFSETQ. The CDR3 totals 15 residues. Trimming took 0 bases from V and 4 from J, leaving 13 bases between them. Filled out from reference TRBV5-1 and TRBJ1-1, the complete variable domain reads KAGVTQTPRYLIKTRGQQVTLSCSPISGHRSVSWYQQTPGQGLQFLFEYFSETQRNKGNFPGRFSGRQFSNSRSEMNVSTLELGDSALYLCASSLASVRSTEAFFGQGTRLTVV.

This chain connects TRBV5-1 to TRBJ2-7, with TRBD2 matching 8 bases. V lost 3 bases, J lost 4 bases, and 12 bases stayed unmatched. Per the germline V gene, CDR1 is SGHRS and CDR2 is YFSETQ. The CDR3 contains 16 residues. The CDR3: CASSWTLSSGSYEQYF. CDR3 DNA sequence: TGCGCCAGCAGCTGGACCCTCTCAAGCGGGAGTTACGAGCAGTACTTC.

The rearrangement joins TRBV6-1 to TRBJ1-2; 7 bases map to TRBD1. This CDR3 is built from 17 residues. CDR1 is MNHNS, CDR2 SASEGT, per germline. Trimming at V came to 8 bases and at J to 5 bases, leaving 20 bases not matched to a gene. This CDR3 reads CASGSGQTIMTVYGYTF. DNA for the CDR3: TGTGCCAGCGGTTCGGGACAGACTATCATGACGGTTTATGGCTACACCTTC.

The V gene is TRBV29-1, the J gene TRBJ2-4; 8 bases fit TRBD1. CDR3 length equals 13 residues. With V trimmed by 6 bases and J by 10 bases, 11 bases remained unmatched. Germline V lookup: CDR1 SQVTM, CDR2 ANQGSEA. The CDR3 protein is CSVALQGARIQYF. As DNA, the CDR3 is TGCAGCGTCGCCCTGCAGGGGGCCAGAATTCAGTACTTC.

The V and J genes are TRBV5-1 and TRBJ1-4; TRBD1 matches 12 bases. Germline trimming cut 4 bases from V and 6 bases from J; bases unmatched to any gene: 7. Germline CDR1 and CDR2: SGHRS and YFSETQ. This CDR3 region has 16 residues. This CDR3 is CASSVGQGARDEKLFF. The CDR3 nucleotides are TGCGCCAGCAGCGTGGGACAGGGGGCGCGGGATGAAAAACTGTTTTTT.

This clonotype is medium-sized (0.01 to 0.1%) in the sample. The chain employs TRBV4-3 and TRBJ2-2; D may match TRBD1 or TRBD2 (5 bases each). There are 14 residues in the CDR3. V lost 0 bases to trimming and J lost 6 bases, with 8 bases between them. Germline V gene sequence: CDR1 LGHNA, CDR2 YSLEER. In DNA form, the CDR3 reads TGCGCCAGCAGCCAAGACCGAGGGGCCGGGGAGCTGTTTTTT. This sequence encodes CASSQDRGAGELFF.

The chain recombines TRBV29-1 with TRBJ1-1, with 7 bases aligning to TRBD1. Per germline, CDR1 SQVTM and CDR2 ANQGSEA. There are 13 residues in the CDR3. In nucleotides, the CDR3 is TGCAACGTACTGACAGGGCCGAACACTGAAGCTTTCTTT. Amino acid sequence: CNVLTGPNTEAFF.